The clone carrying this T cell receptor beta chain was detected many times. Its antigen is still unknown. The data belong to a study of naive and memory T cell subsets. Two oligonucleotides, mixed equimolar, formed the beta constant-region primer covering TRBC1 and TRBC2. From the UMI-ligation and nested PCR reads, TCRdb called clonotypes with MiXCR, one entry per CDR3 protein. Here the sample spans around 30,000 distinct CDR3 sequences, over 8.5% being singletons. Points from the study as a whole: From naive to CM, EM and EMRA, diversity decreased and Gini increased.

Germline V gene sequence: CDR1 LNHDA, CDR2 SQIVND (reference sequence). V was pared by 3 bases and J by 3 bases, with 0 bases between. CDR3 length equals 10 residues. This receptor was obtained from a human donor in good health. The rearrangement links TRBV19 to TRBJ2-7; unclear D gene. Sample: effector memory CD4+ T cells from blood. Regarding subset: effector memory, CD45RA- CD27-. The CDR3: CASSIYEQYF. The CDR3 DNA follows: TGTGCCAGTAGTATCTACGAGCAGTACTTC. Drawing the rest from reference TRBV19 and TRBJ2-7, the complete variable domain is DGGITQSPKYLFRKEGQNVTLSCEQNLNHDAMYWYRQDPGQGLRLIYYSQIVNDFQKGDIAEGYSVSREKKESFPLTVTSAQKNPTAFYLCASSIYEQYFGPGTRLTVT.